The 25 T cell receptor beta chains in this list originate from one sample, sequenced in a study of graft-versus-host responses after intestinal transplantation (dated by TCRdb to 2020 to 2023). These receptors' targets are unknown. The library was obtained by the immunoSEQ multiplex PCR assay. TCRdb took this table from immuneACCESS and kept in-frame rearrangements with V and J called. Such tables lack part of the clones; where checked against another copy, unresolved V genes explain under half of the gap, and the rest is unexplained. The sample table shows 70,000 or so clones, and 84% are seen once. Approximately 0.39% of the sample is taken by the ten largest. This sample's time point label indicates: cells obtained before transplantation from donor or recipient. The sequenced sample was unstimulated CD4+ T cells sorted from spleen or lymph node cells, obtained before transplant. Every receptor here comes from a human donor who was the organ donor for an intestinal transplant.

The chain is built from TRBV11-2 and TRBJ2-3; TRBD1 aligns across 9 bases. The germline gives CDR1 SGHAT, CDR2 FQNNGV. The CDR3 has 15 residues. J gave up 4 bases and V 2 bases, and 4 bases lay outside the gene matches. The CDR3 reads CASSLRQGVSDTQYF. The CDR3 region has the DNA TGTGCCAGCAGCTTAAGACAGGGGGTTTCAGATACGCAGTATTTT.

The chain couples TRBV14 to TRBJ1-6; D not certain. The CDR3 contains 14 residues. Deletions cut 0 bases from V and 7 bases from J, with 7 bases between. From germline, CDR1 is SGHDN and CDR2 FVKESK. In nucleotides, the CDR3 is TGTGCCAGCAGCCAAGAAACGGGAAATTCACCCCTCCACTTT. Amino acids: CASSQETGNSPLHF.

The rearrangement uses TRBV5-6 and TRBJ1-3; 11 nucleotides agree with TRBD1. Germline V gives CDR1 SGHDT, CDR2 YYEEEE. CDR3 length equals 16 residues. V lost 4 bases to trimming and J lost 2 bases; unmatched junction nucleotides: 5. CDR3 sequence: CASSPGQGATGNTIYF. The CDR3 DNA is TGTGCCAGCAGCCCAGGACAGGGGGCTACTGGAAACACCATATATTTT.

The V call is TRBV29-1, the J call TRBJ1-5; D ambiguous. Trimming stripped 6 bases from V and 5 bases from J, with 14 bases between. CDR3 length equals 13 residues. Germline V CDR1 and CDR2: SQVTM, ANQGSEA. The CDR3 reads CSVGRSRDQPQHF. The CDR3 DNA follows: TGCAGCGTCGGAAGGAGCCGGGATCAGCCCCAGCATTTT.

The sample holds one count of this clone. The CDR3 DNA reads TGTGCCAGCTCACCGTACAGGGGTAGTGATGAAGCTTTCTTT. It translates to CASSPYRGSDEAFF. This chain uses TRBV18 with TRBJ1-1, with TRBD1 identical over 7 bases. The V gene's germline CDR1 is KGHSH and CDR2 LQKENI. V lost 3 bases and J lost 7; bases outside the gene matches: 8. CDR3 size: 14 residues.

The V gene is TRBV2, the J gene TRBJ2-5, with TRBD1 matching over 7 bases. With V trimmed by 6 bases and J by 1 base, 5 bases remained unmatched. CDR1 and CDR2 from the germline V gene are SNHLY and FYNNEI. The CDR3 is made up of 14 amino acids. The CDR3 DNA reads TGTGCCAGCAGAAACGACAGGGTCCAAGAGACCCAGTACTTC. Translated, it gives CASRNDRVQETQYF. Combining the CDR3 with reference TRBV2 and TRBJ2-5 gives the whole variable domain EPEVTQTPSHQVTQMGQEVILRCVPISNHLYFYWYRQILGQKVEFLVSFYNNEISEKSEIFDDQFSVERPDGSNFTLKIRSTKLEDSAMYFCASRNDRVQETQYFGPGTRLLVL.

There are a few counts of this clone. V gene TRBV28 combines with J gene TRBJ2-6; 7 bases agree with TRBD1. The V gene's germline CDR1 is MDHEN and CDR2 SYDVKM. V trimming: 5 bases; J trimming: 3 bases; junction bases outside the gene matches: 1. This CDR3 spans 14 amino acids. The CDR3 DNA sequence: TGTGCCAGCAGTACAGGGGTTGGGGCCAACGTCCTGACTTTC. Translated, it gives CASSTGVGANVLTF.

The V gene is TRBV30, the J gene TRBJ1-5; 8 bases are shared with TRBD1. This CDR3 spans 12 amino acids. With V trimmed by 5 bases and J by 10 bases, 7 bases remained unmatched. Germline V gene lookup returns CDR1 GTSNPN and CDR2 SVGIG (reference sequence). DNA of the CDR3: TGTGCCTGGTCGACAGGGGCTTATCCCCAGCATTTT. It translates to CAWSTGAYPQHF. Supplemented by reference TRBV30 and TRBJ1-5, the full variable domain reads SQTIHQWPATLVQPVGSPLSLECTVEGTSNPNLYWYRQAAGRGLQLLFYSVGIGQISSEVPQNLSASRPQDRQFILSSKKLLLSDSGFYLCAWSTGAYPQHFGDGTRLSIL.

The V call is TRBV30, the J call TRBJ2-6; 10 bases map to TRBD1. The CDR3 consists of 16 residues. From germline, CDR1 is GTSNPN and CDR2 SVGIG (reference sequence). V shed 2 bases and J 0 bases; nucleotides not matched to a gene: 1. The CDR3 region is CAWSRTGGSGANVLTF. The DNA for the CDR3 is TGTGCCTGGAGTAGGACAGGGGGCTCTGGGGCCAACGTCCTGACTTTC.

The chain has TRBV25-1 and TRBJ2-5; TRBD1 is a possible D gene (6 bases). Per the germline V gene, CDR1 is MGHDK and CDR2 is SYGVNS. V lost 6 bases, J lost 1 base, and 9 bases lay in between. CDR3 length: 13 residues. The CDR3 nucleotides read TGTGCCAGCAGAAGACAGGTCCAAGAGACCCAGTACTTC. The encoded protein is CASRRQVQETQYF.

V usage is TRBV15 and J usage is TRBJ1-2; D is unclear. The CDR3 is 16 residues long. Trimming left V 0 bases short and J 3 bases short, with 14 bases between. From germline, CDR1 is LNHNV and CDR2 YYDKDF (reference sequence). The CDR3 here is CATSRDRRATDYGYTF. CDR3 nucleotide sequence: TGTGCCACCAGCAGAGATCGGAGGGCGACTGACTATGGCTACACCTTC.

This clone was seen more than once but under ten times. This chain links TRBV19 with TRBJ1-1, with D unclear. Trimming took off 10 bases at V and 0 bases at J, with 15 bases between the two ends. Germline V gene data show CDR1 as LNHDA and CDR2 as SQIVND (reference sequence). The CDR3 is made up of 14 amino acids. The CDR3 coding sequence is TGTGCCACCCGAGATGGGCAAATGAACACTGAAGCTTTCTTT. This translates into CATRDGQMNTEAFF.

The genes are TRBV19 and TRBJ1-5; unclear D gene. There are 17 residues in the CDR3. Trimming shortened V by 3 bases and J by 0 bases, and 15 bases separated the two germline ends. CDR1 is LNHDA, CDR2 SQIVND, per germline (reference sequence). CDR3: CASSIGRRGYSNQPQHF. The CDR3 DNA is TGTGCCAGTAGTATCGGGCGTCGGGGTTATAGCAATCAGCCCCAGCATTTT.

The V and J genes are TRBV4-3 and TRBJ1-4; 10 nucleotides match TRBD1. After removal of 5 bases from V and 8 bases from J, the junction contained 29 bases not matched to a gene. The CDR3 length is 22 residues. Germline-derived CDR1 and CDR2 are LGHNA and YSLEER. Here the CDR3 reads CASSSPYAPPDAPTGGKEKLFF. As DNA, the CDR3 is TGCGCCAGCAGCTCCCCCTACGCCCCCCCCGACGCTCCGACAGGGGGCAAGGAAAAACTGTTTTTT.

The chain joins TRBV19 to TRBJ1-2, with 9 bases fitting TRBD1. Germline CDR1 is LNHDA and CDR2 is SQIVND (reference sequence). The CDR3 runs 16 residues. The V segment lost 4 bases and the J segment 4 bases; nucleotides outside the gene matches: 10. The CDR3 region has the DNA TGTGCCAGTAGTAGGGACAGGGATCCTAGAACCTATGGCTACACCTTC. Protein product: CASSRDRDPRTYGYTF.

The V call is TRBV6-5, the J call TRBJ1-2, with TRBD1 as a possible D gene (5 bases). Trimming removed 1 base from V and 4 bases from J, with 16 bases in between. The germline CDR1 and CDR2 sequences are MNHEY and SVGAGI. The CDR3 covers 16 residues. CDR3 coding DNA: TGTGCCAGCAGTTACTTAAAGACAGTCGACCGCTATGGCTACACCTTC. Translating it yields CASSYLKTVDRYGYTF.

This clone has only a few counts. The CDR3 DNA is TGTGCTAGCAGCTTACGTCTAGCGGGACGCCGTTTCTCCTACGAGCAGTACGTC. Translation gives CASSLRLAGRRFSYEQYV. The genes are TRBV7-7 and TRBJ2-7, with 9 nucleotides matching TRBD2. Germline-derived CDR1 and CDR2 are SSHAT and FNYEAQ (reference sequence). The CDR3 has 18 residues.

The V gene is TRBV28, the J gene TRBJ1-2, with 9 nucleotides matching TRBD1. Germline CDR1 and CDR2: MDHEN and SYDVKM. V dropped 6 bases and J dropped 7; count of bases not matched to a gene: 12. This CDR3 contains 15 residues. CDR3 in amino acids: CASSPPGQGTGGYTF. The CDR3 DNA sequence: TGTGCCAGCAGCCCTCCGGGACAGGGAACGGGTGGCTACACCTTC.

The CDR3: CASSQEDKRASGGRTDTQYF. CDR3 nucleotide sequence: TGCGCCAGCAGCCAAGAGGACAAGAGAGCTAGCGGGGGCCGCACAGATACGCAGTATTTT. This rearrangement joins TRBV4-1 to TRBJ2-3; 10 bases are a match to TRBD2. Germline values: CDR1 MGHRA, CDR2 YSYEKL. J lost 1 base, V lost 0 bases, and 13 bases had no gene match. The CDR3 has 20 amino acids.

The rearrangement joins TRBV7-9 to TRBJ2-2, with TRBD1 identical over 7 bases. V shed 3 bases, J shed 3 bases, and the junction held 4 bases outside the gene matches. The CDR3 is 15 residues long. Germline CDR1 and CDR2: SEHNR and FQNEAQ (reference sequence). In DNA form, the CDR3 reads TGTGCCAGCAGCTTCGGGACAGCATACACCGGGGAGCTGTTTTTT. Encoded protein: CASSFGTAYTGELFF.

The V gene is TRBV9, the J gene TRBJ2-2; a weak D match, TRBD2 (5 bases). V was trimmed by 3 bases and J by 5 bases, leaving 14 bases between them. This CDR3 has 15 residues. Germline-derived CDR1 and CDR2 are SGDLS and YYNGEE. CDR3 loop: CASSAELGGTGELFF. In nucleotides, the CDR3 is TGTGCCAGCAGCGCGGAACTTGGCGGGACCGGGGAGCTGTTTTTT.

The chain combines TRBV2 with TRBJ1-5; 8 nucleotides agree with TRBD1. Losses at the gene ends were 6 bases for V and 4 bases for J; bases not matched to a gene: 8. Germline V gene lookup returns CDR1 SNHLY and CDR2 FYNNEI. This CDR3 is built from 15 residues. The CDR3: CASRAQGVRNQPQHF. DNA for the CDR3: TGTGCCAGCAGGGCACAGGGGGTTAGGAATCAGCCCCAGCATTTT.

This chain uses TRBV19 with TRBJ2-2; the match to TRBD2 covers 10 bases. CDR1 is LNHDA and CDR2 is SQIVND in the germline V gene (reference sequence). With V trimmed by 7 bases and J by 0 bases, 2 bases remained unmatched. CDR3 length equals 15 residues. The CDR3, as DNA: TGTGCCAGTAAAAGCGGGGGGGCGAACACCGGGGAGCTGTTTTTT. It is translated as CASKSGGANTGELFF.

As regards this clone: Other DNA sequences from this sample encode an identical CDR3 as well. J is TRBJ2-5 and V is TRBV5-1; 11 bases agree with TRBD2. With 4 bases clipped from V and 3 bases from J, the junction kept 2 bases outside the gene matches. CDR3 length: 14 residues. Germline V gene lookup returns CDR1 SGHRS and CDR2 YFSETQ. The CDR3 spells CASSPGLAEETQYF. DNA for the CDR3: TGCGCCAGCAGCCCGGGACTAGCGGAAGAGACCCAGTACTTC.

The gene calls are TRBV18 and TRBJ2-6, with 10 bases aligning to TRBD1. Trimming at V came to 6 bases and at J to 3 bases, leaving 11 bases not matched to a gene. The CDR3 totals 18 residues. Germline V gives CDR1 KGHSH, CDR2 LQKENI. CDR3 DNA sequence: TGTGCCAGCTCGCTTTCGACAGGGGGCGCTTTTGGGGCCAACGTCCTGACTTTC. The encoded protein is CASSLSTGGAFGANVLTF.